A selection of T cell receptor beta chains follows, all from one sample in a study of T cell repertoires in cytomegalovirus infection. TCRdb re-derived calls from the reads in MiXCR, one entry per CDR3 protein. The repertoire holds approximately 500,000 distinct CDR3 sequences, with approximately 10% as singletons. Specimen: PBMCs. These receptors were obtained from a human donor in good health (CMV status not recorded). Some clones in this sample may be carry-over from other donors' samples. The CDR3 runs from the conserved cysteine through the conserved F or W. Fields, in order: CDR3 DNA, CDR3 protein, V gene, J gene, D gene, CDR3 length, clone size. The D gene is left open where the match is weak. A row's size may be missing; if present it is once, few, many or a size class.

TGCAGTGCACTAACGGGACAGAACACAGATACGCAGTATTTT	CSALTGQNTDTQYF	TRBV20-1	TRBJ2-3	TRBD1	14	NA
TGTGCCACCAGCCGAGGGCTAGCGCAAAGCACAGATACGCAGTATTTT	CATSRGLAQSTDTQYF	TRBV15	TRBJ2-3	NA	16	NA
TGCAGTGCGCCGGGGAGGTTAACTGATACGCAGTATTTT	CSAPGRLTDTQYF	TRBV20-1	TRBJ2-3	NA	13	many
TGTGCCAGCGGTTCTTCTCATCAGCCCCAGCATTTT	CASGSSHQPQHF	TRBV25-1	TRBJ1-5	NA	12	many
TGTGCCAGCAGCCTTAGCGGGGGGGCTTATAGCACAGATACGCAGTATTTT	CASSLSGGAYSTDTQYF	TRBV12-3/TRBV12-4	TRBJ2-3	TRBD2	17	many
TGTGCCAGCAGCTCTTCCGGGACAAGAGGCCTAACCTTC	CASSSSGTRGLTF	TRBV7-6	TRBJ1-2	NA	13	many
TGTGCCAGCAGTGAGGGGCAGGCGGGGCCCACAGATACGCAGTATTTT	CASSEGQAGPTDTQYF	TRBV2	TRBJ2-3	NA	16	many
TGTGCCAGCAGCTTATTAGGCTACGAGCAGTACTTC	CASSLLGYEQYF	TRBV5-6	TRBJ2-7	NA	12	many
TGCGCCAGCAGCCAAGTTCCCCCGCGAGCGCAAGAGACCCAGTACTTC	CASSQVPPRAQETQYF	TRBV4-1	TRBJ2-5	NA	16	many
TGTGCCAGCAGCTTAAATCGAGAGTTCACAGATACGCAGTATTTT	CASSLNREFTDTQYF	TRBV7-9	TRBJ2-3	NA	15	many
TGTGCCAGCAGCTTAGTGGGAGGGCGATCACCCCTCCACTTT	CASSLVGGRSPLHF	TRBV7-2	TRBJ1-6	NA	14	many
TGTGCTAGTGCCAAAGGGACAGAAAATGAAAAACTGTTTTTT	CASAKGTENEKLFF	TRBV12-5	TRBJ1-4	TRBD1	14	NA
TGTGCCAGCAGCGATCGTCTTAGCGGAGAGACCCAGTACTTC	CASSDRLSGETQYF	TRBV3-1	TRBJ2-5	NA	14	many
TGTGCCAGCAGCTTAGGGCCAGGGGGGAGGGACACTGAAGCTTTCTTT	CASSLGPGGRDTEAFF	TRBV7-9	TRBJ1-1	TRBD1	16	many
TGCGCCAGCAGCTCGCACCGGGACGCGGGGAATGAGCAGTTCTTC	CASSSHRDAGNEQFF	TRBV5-1	TRBJ2-1	NA	15	many
TGTGCCAGCAGTTCTTTTGGGGAGCAGGGGGGCTACACCTTC	CASSSFGEQGGYTF	TRBV6-1	TRBJ1-2	NA	14	many
TGTGCCAGCAGTGAACCGGGACAGGGGGCGCGGACTGAAGCTTTCTTT	CASSEPGQGARTEAFF	TRBV12-3/TRBV12-4	TRBJ1-1	TRBD1	16	many
TGTGCCACCAGTGATCCTCGCGGGAGCACGCAGTTCTTC	CATSDPRGSTQFF	TRBV24-1	TRBJ2-1	TRBD2	13	NA
TGTGCCAGCACCCCGGACTGGAGCTCCTACAATGAGCAGTTCTTC	CASTPDWSSYNEQFF	TRBV27	TRBJ2-1	NA	15	many
TGTGCCAGTATTAAAGGGGACAGGGCGGGGACTGAAGCTTTCTTT	CASIKGDRAGTEAFF	TRBV19	TRBJ1-1	TRBD1	15	many
TGCAGCGTTGAAGGAGTTGCTGGCTACACCTTC	CSVEGVAGYTF	TRBV29-1	TRBJ1-2	NA	11	NA
TGTGCCAGCAGCTTAGAGCGCTTCGGTGAGCAGTTCTTC	CASSLERFGEQFF	TRBV7-2	TRBJ2-1	NA	13	many
TGTGCCACGGAGACCCTCGTTGAGGGAAACAGGGGGACTGAAGCTTTCTTT	CATETLVEGNRGTEAFF	TRBV6-5	TRBJ1-1	TRBD1	17	many
TGTGCCACCAGGGGTGCGGGTTCCTACGAGCAGTACTTC	CATRGAGSYEQYF	TRBV15	TRBJ2-7	NA	13	many
TGTGCCAGCAGATGGTCCTACGAGCAGTACTTC	CASRWSYEQYF	TRBV6-1	TRBJ2-7	NA	11	many
TGCAGTGCTAGAGTGCGGACCTTAGCAACTAATGAAAAACTGTTTTTT	CSARVRTLATNEKLFF	TRBV20-1	TRBJ1-4	NA	16	few
TGTGCCATCAGTGACCAGCCCCCAAGAAACACCGGGGAGCTGTTTTTT	CAISDQPPRNTGELFF	TRBV10-3	TRBJ2-2	NA	16	many
TGTGCCAGCAGCCCAACCCCGGGACTAGCGGGAGATCCGTACTTC	CASSPTPGLAGDPYF	TRBV7-8	TRBJ2-4	TRBD2	15	many
TGTGCCAGTAGTCCCGGAGTTGGAAACACCATATATTTT	CASSPGVGNTIYF	TRBV19	TRBJ1-3	NA	13	many
TGTGCCAGCAGAGAGGGAGTTGACGAGCAGTACTTC	CASREGVDEQYF	TRBV7-9	TRBJ2-7	NA	12	many
TGTGCCAGCAGCTTTACCGGGACAGGGTCTACCGGGGAGCTGTTTTTT	CASSFTGTGSTGELFF	TRBV12-3/TRBV12-4	TRBJ2-2	TRBD1	16	NA
TGTGCCAGCAGCGCGGACAGTCCCAGCTCCTACGAGCAGTACTTC	CASSADSPSSYEQYF	TRBV9	TRBJ2-7	NA	15	many
TGTGCCAGTAGTAGCTATCGGGAGATCTACAATGAGCAGTTCTTC	CASSSYREIYNEQFF	TRBV19	TRBJ2-1	NA	15	NA
TGCGCCAGCAGCCCCACGTCTCAGTCAAACACTGAAGCTTTCTTT	CASSPTSQSNTEAFF	TRBV5-1	TRBJ1-1	NA	15	NA
TGTGCCAGCAGCCAAGCCTCGGACAGAGTTGGAGGCTACACCTTC	CASSQASDRVGGYTF	TRBV3-1	TRBJ1-2	NA	15	many
TGTGCCAGCAGCTTGGGGATCGAGGGAGTCGGCAATCAGCCCCAGCATTTT	CASSLGIEGVGNQPQHF	TRBV5-8	TRBJ1-5	NA	17	few
TGTGCCAGCAGTTTTTTGCGGGGGCCTTATGGCTACACCTTC	CASSFLRGPYGYTF	TRBV6-2/TRBV6-3	TRBJ1-2	NA	14	many
TGTGCCAGCAGCTTACTATCTGGCGGCTACACCTTC	CASSLLSGGYTF	TRBV7-9	TRBJ1-2	NA	12	many
TGTGCCAGCAGTTTAAATCGGGGATCAGGTGGCTACACCTTC	CASSLNRGSGGYTF	TRBV12-3/TRBV12-4	TRBJ1-2	NA	14	many
TGTGCCACCAGTGATTCCCGGGAGATCACCGGGGAGCTGTTTTTT	CATSDSREITGELFF	TRBV24-1	TRBJ2-2	NA	15	many
TGTGCCAGCAGCTTAGCCGCCGGGACAGAGAACACCGGGGAGCTGTTTTTT	CASSLAAGTENTGELFF	TRBV11-2	TRBJ2-2	TRBD1	17	NA
TGTGCCAGCAGCCAAGACTCGGACGGCAACTATGGCTACACCTTC	CASSQDSDGNYGYTF	TRBV4-2	TRBJ1-2	NA	15	many
TGTGCCACCGGAGACTTCTTTCGGACGGAGAATCAGCCCCAGCATTTT	CATGDFFRTENQPQHF	TRBV6-2/TRBV6-3	TRBJ1-5	NA	16	many
TGTGCTAGTGCCCTGGAAGGGCAGCCCCAGCATTTT	CASALEGQPQHF	TRBV12-5	TRBJ1-5	NA	12	NA
TGTGCCAGCAAGGACGGGATTATGAACACTGAAGCTTTCTTT	CASKDGIMNTEAFF	TRBV12-3/TRBV12-4	TRBJ1-1	NA	14	many
TGCAGCGTTACACCTGGGGGGAACACCGGGGAGCTGTTTTTT	CSVTPGGNTGELFF	TRBV29-1	TRBJ2-2	NA	14	few
TGTGCCAGCAGCGTGGACAGGGGGCCTGCGTTTGGCTACACCTTC	CASSVDRGPAFGYTF	TRBV9	TRBJ1-2	TRBD1	15	NA
TGTGCCAGCAGTGAGGCCGGACAGGGAGGAAGTTATGGCTACACCTTC	CASSEAGQGGSYGYTF	TRBV6-1	TRBJ1-2	TRBD1	16	many
TGTGCCACCAGTGATGATGAGCAGTTCTTC	CATSDDEQFF	TRBV24-1	TRBJ2-1	NA	10	many
TGCGCCAGCAGCCGCCGGGACAGCGTAAATGGCTACACCTTC	CASSRRDSVNGYTF	TRBV4-1	TRBJ1-2	TRBD1	14	NA
TGTGCCAGCAGCCAAATTCATACTAGGGAACCCTTAGGTGAGCAGTTCTTC	CASSQIHTREPLGEQFF	TRBV4-2	TRBJ2-1	NA	17	many
TGTGCCAGCAGGTATACCGGGGGGAACAATCAGCCCCAGCATTTT	CASRYTGGNNQPQHF	TRBV28	TRBJ1-5	NA	15	NA
TGTGCCAGCAGCTTCGGGACTCGCAATGAGCAGTTCTTC	CASSFGTRNEQFF	TRBV28	TRBJ2-1	NA	13	many